This T cell receptor (beta chain) was observed in a study of cytomegalovirus exposure and HLA in healthy donors (dated by TCRdb to between 2016 and 2019). Some background on the complete study: According to an earlier analysis of 450 to 650 of the donors, about 179 million T cells yielded 117 million unique TCR beta sequences and more than 250 Gb of sequence data. The study used immunosequencing to profile the T cell repertoires of 666 subjects and linked those repertoires to cytomegalovirus serostatus. High-throughput TCR immunosequencing, statistical association of individual TCRs with disease status, and machine learning were combined to predict cytomegalovirus infection status. HLA typing covered class I and class II loci at four-digit resolution. Donor age, sex, ethnicity and CMV serostatus were compiled alongside the repertoire data. The later analysis used no new phenotypic data to find candidate immune exposures, relying instead on TCR beta sequences and their occurrence across donors. Along with the approximately 600-subject first cohort, a separate validation cohort of approximately 110 different subjects was used. Among almost 400 genotyped donors of the cohort, an average of approximately 230,000 unique TCR beta nucleotide sequences were sequenced per donor, roughly 20% of them non-productive. Genome-wide SNP genotypes for about 65% of the roughly 670 donors were used in a later genetic analysis, which treated that subset as a discovery cohort. To study patterns of TCR occurrence, a later analysis re-analyzed previously published TCR beta repertoires from more than 550 donors and added high-resolution HLA genotyping. The study was designed to test whether signatures of past pathogen exposure could be identified by cataloging public T cell receptors. An earlier analysis of nearly 600 of the donors applied high-throughput TCR beta sequencing to assess whether each TCR beta V gene segment acted as functional or pseudogenic. Among the roughly 400 genotyped donors, roughly 80% belonged to the genetic ancestry cluster associated with self-reported Caucasian donors. An early release covering around 630 HLA-typed donors comprised roughly 300 gigabases of sequencing data and roughly 86 million unique TCR sequences. Several DR-DQ haplotypes were handled as single units for association and clustering, since linkage in the cohort was strong. All discovery cohort repertoires had been generated using a single sequencing platform. Typing coverage varied by locus: roughly 629-640 donors for A, B, C, DRB1 and DQB1; approximately 560 for DQA1; nearly 610 for DPA1; more than 450 for DPB1.

Libraries came from the immunoSEQ multiplex PCR assay. For the multiplex PCR, a mixture combining 60 forward primers for TCR Vbeta segments and 13 reverse primers for TCR Jbeta segments was used. The CDR3 region of rearranged TCR beta genes was amplified from genomic DNA by a multiplex PCR assay. The Illumina HiSeq System was used to sequence the amplified TCR beta libraries as 87-base-pair reads. The authors processed their data as follows. Across the 670 or so repertoires, a later analysis counted tens of millions of unique TCR beta chains, some 11 million of which were shared by at least two donors. To remove PCR and sequencing errors, raw reads were error-corrected and collapsed into unique sequences using a nearest-neighbor algorithm that merged closely related sequences. To assign V, D and J gene segments, CDR3 sequences were aligned to IMGT reference sequences. For a sequence to be retained, a match of at least six nucleotides was required to both a V gene segment and a J gene segment. Rearrangements were classified as productive when the CDR3 lacked stop codons and remained in frame with V and J, and all other rearrangements were classified as non-productive. Following IMGT convention, CDR3 was defined as the stretch from the second conserved V-encoded cysteine to the conserved J-encoded phenylalanine. The earlier analysis of 500 to 650 of the donors excluded any sequence lacking an unambiguous match to a single V gene segment. An earlier analysis of fewer than 750 of the donors classified V segments as functional when productive rearrangements were above 56.7% and as segregating when the standard deviation between donors was above 5%. A statistical classification framework was built to diagnose cytomegalovirus status from the catalog of TCR beta chain sequences. In a later analysis, V and J genes were assigned by comparing TCR nucleotide sequences against IMGT/GENE-DB human TR gene sequences. A later analysis assigned CDR3 sequences and most-parsimonious VDJ recombination scenarios with the TCRdist pipeline. In a later analysis, each TCR beta chain was defined by its CDR3 amino acid sequence together with its V-gene family, and reads lacking a unique V-gene family were excluded. As a way to deal with suspected cross-contamination and a sequencing artifact, a later analysis dropped approximately 590 nucleotide sequences that were highly shared and had low generation probability. A later analysis calculated a clonal expansion index for each public chain from normalized within-repertoire ranks of inferred template counts. In a later analysis, generation probabilities were computed using a VDJ recombination model fitted to out-of-frame rearrangements, and the results were checked against IGoR. In a later analysis, hypergeometric tests were used to score TCR-TCR, TCR-HLA and TCR-CMV co-occurrence, with a repertoire-size bias correction applied to TCR pairs. To estimate false discovery rates, a later analysis permuted the HLA or CMV assignments 20 times. A later analysis grouped co-occurring TCRs with DBSCAN, adding TCRdist sequence similarity when clustering within HLA-allele-positive subsets. Repertoires with fewer than 30,000 or more than 120,000 public chains, plus five repertoires with anomalous nucleotide sharing, were excluded from co-occurrence clustering. The clones in this table, taken by TCRdb from immuneACCESS, are in-frame only. Not every clone is retained; where verified, under half of the shortfall comes from an unresolved V gene, and the cause of the rest is unknown. V and J calls and clone size come straight from that table; D and trimming were deduced from the DNA. This sample is represented by 100,000 or so clones; approximately 72% of them were singletons. Roughly 1.9% of the sample comes from the top ten.

Looking up the germline V gene (reference sequence) yields CDR1 GTSNPN and CDR2 SVGIG. V and J are truncated by 0 bases and 6 bases respectively, leaving an intervening sequence of 6 bases. The CDR3 has 12 amino acids, counting the end cysteine and phenylalanine. Of the read, only the CDR3 DNA is kept; its 36 bases are in frame from base 1. Note on this clone: No antigen is known for it. No much larger clone is present one base from it, and per-base qualities are unavailable.

Overall results and qualifications from the work: The presence/absence analyses assumed that sequencing depth was roughly uniform across donors, and that assumption may not be true. Only TCR beta chains were sequenced in this cohort, and the absence of alpha or paired-chain data limited detectable features. A later genetic analysis associated a missense DCLRE1C variant with V-gene and J-gene trimming of TCR beta chains, and an independent cohort replicated the association. Because the 87-base-pair reads could not distinguish some IMGT-functional V segments, including TRBV6-2 and TRBV6-3, those segments were excluded. Strong co-occurrence of HLA alleles, especially DR and DQ, made assigning TCR associations to individual alleles difficult. A cluster of highly shared sequence variants was judged likely to represent a technical artifact of the sequencing pipeline. It was suggested by the authors that the approach could potentially be generalized to other disease states and immunological phenotypes. According to a later analysis, TCR association rates differed among HLA loci, with DRB1 alleles showing the most associated TCRs and HLA-C alleles showing the fewest. According to a later analysis, parvovirus B19, influenza, CMV and Epstein-Barr virus appeared linked to several top co-occurrence clusters. The classifier was reported to diagnose cytomegalovirus status with high specificity and sensitivity in both the original cohort and the validation cohort. A further reported finding was that TCR beta sequences accurately predicted the HLA-A and HLA-B alleles for most subjects in the first cohort. The earlier analysis of almost 600 of the donors excluded about 16 rarely observed V segments, including chromosome 9 orphons, because counts were too low. According to a later analysis, most CMV-associated TCR beta chains appeared to be HLA-restricted, and the HLA associations seemed to be driven largely by CMV exposure. In a later analysis, HLA-associated TCR beta chains showed more clonal expansion and lower generation probabilities than non-associated chains that were equally common. At a false discovery rate of 0.05, a later analysis linked 16,951 TCR beta sequences to specific HLA alleles. Most TCR sequences were observed very rarely across donors, whereas some public TCRs were present in many individuals. The only immune exposure information available for the cohort was CMV serostatus. Three of the identified cytomegalovirus-associated TCR beta chains were confirmed in vitro to be specific for cytomegalovirus antigens. In the study, 150 to 200 TCR beta chains were listed as associated with cytomegalovirus. HLA typing was unavailable for some donors at each locus, so association tests used only the typed subset. In an earlier analysis of roughly 500 of the donors, most TCR beta V segments appeared in productive rearrangements about 87% or about 30% of the time, broadly matching IMGT annotations. In a later genetic analysis, fewer N-insertions in productive TCRs were reported among donors in an Asian-associated ancestry cluster than the approximately 670-donor mean. Linkage disequilibrium might explain the correlated functional status among segregating V segments, but an unknown experimental factor could not be ruled out.

The cohort comprised 666 healthy bone marrow donors. At the time of sampling, all cohort members were nominally healthy, though unrecorded immune exposures were likely present. The donor was CMV seronegative and was included in the group of a few hundred seronegative cohort members. A peripheral blood sample was provided by each donor, and peripheral blood mononuclear cells were used for TCR beta sequencing. Genomic DNA was extracted from the blood cell samples with the Qiagen DNeasy Blood Extraction Kit. The TCR comes from a man in his thirties or forties in good health and CMV-seronegative. The sequenced sample was PBMCs. Recombination joined TRBV30 with TRBJ2-1, with a weak D call of TRBD1 (5 bases match). The nucleotide sequence is given as TGTGCCTGGAGTGTTACAGGCAATGAGCAGTTCTTC. It codes for CAWSVTGNEQFF.